This TCR beta chain was recorded in a study of CD8 T cells in ankylosing spondylitis. CDR1 and CDR2 (germline): MNHNS, SASEGT. V lost 6 bases, J lost 4 bases, and 19 bases lay in between. The CDR3 is 16 residues long. This clonotype was picked up many times. The antigen is undetermined. Via MiXCR, TCRdb re-called the 5' RACE reads, giving one row per CDR3 protein. Of 450,000 to 550,000 distinct CDR3 sequences detected, about 5.4% appear once; the ten largest clones hold roughly 3.5%. Study-wide findings and caveats: Reactive arthritis synovial fluid and blood were previously reported to contain some motif variants. A TCR beta motif of 8 or 9 highly homologous variants appeared characteristic of ankylosing spondylitis blood.

The sequenced sample consisted of blood, either unsorted or a sorted T cell fraction (not recorded which). V and J are TRBV6-1 and TRBJ1-3; possible D gene TRBD1, 5 bases. The clonotype was recovered from a male donor with ankylosing spondylitis. The CDR3 region has the DNA TGTGCCAGCAGGAGATACTCAGGGTCAGGAGGAAACACCATATATTTT. Its translation: CASRRYSGSGGNTIYF.